This paragraph covers one T cell receptor (beta chain) sequence. The antigen remains unidentified. Profiled with immunoSEQ multiplex PCR; TCRdb holds only in-frame clones, not every one. The profile shows approximately 52,000 clones, about 86% of them singletons. This sample is drawn from a study of T cells after posttransplantation cyclophosphamide. The CDR3 covers 16 residues. The J segment lost 6 bases and the V segment lost 0 bases, leaving 7 bases of the junction unmatched. Germline CDR1 reads KGHSH; CDR2 reads LQKENI. Study observations and caveats: Later blood repertoires were often dominated by clones from the donor CD8+ memory compartment.

Material for sequencing was PBMCs. The chain joins TRBV18 to TRBJ2-3; 9 bases line up with TRBD1. This TCR was sampled from a man aged 25-45 years with a blood cancer, CMV-positive, and with a related stem cell donor. In DNA, the CDR3 is TGTGCCAGCTCACCACCGGTGGGACAGGGTTTGGATACGCAGTATTTT. Protein: CASSPPVGQGLDTQYF.